These 18 T cell receptor beta chains were all obtained from the same sample, sequenced in a study of cytomegalovirus exposure and HLA in healthy donors. Both 60 Vbeta primers and 13 Jbeta primers went into the PCR. Assay used: immunoSEQ multiplex PCR; TCRdb lists only in-frame clones, some missing. The sample contains fewer than 200,000 clones, more than 65% of which appear only once. The specimen was PBMCs. Receptors originate from a girl aged 2 to 9 in good health and CMV-seropositive.

V and J are TRBV5-1 and TRBJ1-2, with TRBD1 matching 9 bases. CDR3 size: 15 residues. Germline trimming cut 4 bases from V and 4 bases from J; bases unmatched to any gene: 8. Germline V gene data show CDR1 as SGHRS and CDR2 as YFSETQ. The CDR3 DNA is TGCGCCAGCAGCCCGGTGGGGACAGGGCTCTATGGCTACACCTTC. This gives the protein CASSPVGTGLYGYTF. Combining the CDR3 with reference TRBV5-1 and TRBJ1-2 gives the whole variable domain KAGVTQTPRYLIKTRGQQVTLSCSPISGHRSVSWYQQTPGQGLQFLFEYFSETQRNKGNFPGRFSGRQFSNSRSEMNVSTLELGDSALYLCASSPVGTGLYGYTFGSGTRLTVV.

The CDR3 is CSVTLVQGYGYTF. DNA for the CDR3: TGCAGCGTTACCCTCGTGCAGGGCTATGGCTACACCTTC. The chain combines TRBV29-1 with TRBJ1-2, with D possibly being TRBD1 (5 bases). The CDR3 has 13 amino acids. V was cut by 5 bases and J by 4 bases, with 14 bases left in between. Germline V CDR1 and CDR2: SQVTM, ANQGSEA.

This clone occurred once. The rearrangement links TRBV5-1 to TRBJ2-7; 9 nucleotides align to TRBD1. V was clipped by 7 bases and J by 4 bases; unmatched bases: 9. From germline, CDR1 is SGHRS and CDR2 YFSETQ. The CDR3 contains 14 residues. The CDR3 DNA reads as TGCGCCAGCCGACCCCGGGGACAGGGTTACGAGCAGTACTTC. This translates into CASRPRGQGYEQYF.

The chain couples TRBV29-1 to TRBJ2-7; 9 positions match TRBD1. Per the germline V gene, CDR1 is SQVTM and CDR2 is ANQGSEA. With 4 bases clipped from V and 3 bases from J, the junction kept 7 bases outside the gene matches. The CDR3 is made up of 14 amino acids. The CDR3 loop reads CSVGPGQGFYEQYF. The CDR3 DNA reads TGCAGCGTTGGGCCGGGACAGGGTTTCTACGAGCAGTACTTC.

This chain links TRBV9 with TRBJ2-2, with 15 bases that match TRBD2. The CDR3 extends over 18 amino acids. Germline V CDR1 and CDR2: SGDLS, YYNGEE. The ends lost 4 bases at V and 4 bases at J; junction bases unmatched: 8. CDR3: CASSYRTSGRATTGELFF. Written as DNA, the CDR3 is TGTGCCAGCAGCTATCGGACTAGCGGGAGGGCCACCACCGGGGAGCTGTTTTTT.

The chain couples TRBV5-1 to TRBJ2-7; 9 positions agree with TRBD2. Germline V gene lookup returns CDR1 SGHRS and CDR2 YFSETQ. V dropped 2 bases and J dropped 4; count of bases not matched to a gene: 4. The CDR3 runs to 14 residues. The CDR3 region is CASSLSLAGYEQYF. CDR3 in DNA: TGCGCCAGCAGCTTATCACTAGCGGGTTACGAGCAGTACTTC.

This clone was observed a single time. V and J are TRBV30 and TRBJ2-7; 9 bases are shared with TRBD2. The V gene end was trimmed by 1 base and the J gene end by 3 bases; junction bases not matched to a gene: 1. The CDR3 sequence is 13 residues long. Germline V gives CDR1 GTSNPN, CDR2 SVGIG (reference sequence). CDR3: CAWSGAGGYEQYF. The DNA of the CDR3 is TGTGCCTGGAGTGGAGCGGGAGGCTACGAGCAGTACTTC.

The J gene is TRBJ1-4, the V gene TRBV19, with TRBD1 identical over 7 bases. J gave up 5 bases and V 2 bases, and 29 bases lay outside the gene matches. Germline V gene lookup returns CDR1 LNHDA and CDR2 SQIVND (reference sequence). The CDR3 contains 23 residues. CDR3 nucleotides: TGTGCCAGTAGTATAAGGGGGAGAAGGGCTAAAAGAAGTGGGGACAGACTAAATGAAAAACTGTTTTTT. This codes for CASSIRGRRAKRSGDRLNEKLFF.

This clone has a handful of counts. This chain uses TRBV2 with TRBJ2-7, with D possibly being TRBD1 (5 bases). This CDR3 has 13 amino acids. CDR1 and CDR2 (germline): SNHLY, FYNNEI. Trimming took 5 bases from V and 2 from J, leaving 10 bases between them. CDR3 residues: CASSIGVTYEQYF. CDR3 nucleotides: TGTGCCAGCAGTATAGGGGTCACCTACGAGCAGTACTTC.

The chain uses TRBV18 and TRBJ2-2, with TRBD2 as a possible D gene (6 bases). The germline CDR1 and CDR2 sequences are KGHSH and LQKENI. CDR3 size: 17 residues. Trimming took off 6 bases at V and 7 bases at J, with 24 bases between the two ends. CDR3 nucleotide sequence: TGTGCCAGCTCCCCTCGAGGCGGGAATCTGCGGGGCGGGGAGCTGTTTTTT. Protein sequence: CASSPRGGNLRGGELFF.

This clone was found once. The V and J genes are TRBV7-2 and TRBJ1-2; D is uncertain. Trimming shortened V by 1 base and J by 5 bases, and 11 bases separated the two germline ends. The germline CDR1 and CDR2 sequences are SGHTA and FQGNSA. CDR3 length equals 14 residues. The CDR3 nucleotides read TGTGCCAGCAGCTTAGGCGGTTCTCGGTATGGCTACACCTTC. It codes for CASSLGGSRYGYTF.

This clone was observed once. V and J are TRBV11-2 and TRBJ1-4; weak D call: TRBD1 (5 bases). Germline V gives CDR1 SGHAT, CDR2 FQNNGV. The CDR3 sequence is 15 residues long. The germline V and J ends were trimmed by 4 bases and 5 bases, with 14 bases remaining between them. CDR3 residues: CASSSSQGFNEKLFF. CDR3 nucleotides: TGTGCCAGCAGCTCCTCTCAGGGCTTCAATGAAAAACTGTTTTTT.

This clone was seen more than once but under ten times. The J gene is TRBJ1-2, the V gene TRBV11-2; D gene uncertain. CDR1 is SGHAT, CDR2 FQNNGV, per germline. The CDR3 length is 15 residues. Trimming took 0 bases from V and 7 from J, leaving 15 bases between them. The CDR3 loop is CASSLEIRRRGGYTF. The CDR3 region has the DNA TGTGCCAGCAGCTTAGAAATACGTCGGCGGGGTGGCTACACCTTC.

The chain combines TRBV10-3 with TRBJ1-2, with D uncertain. Trimming stripped 2 bases from V and 7 bases from J, with 11 bases between. From germline, CDR1 is ENHRY and CDR2 SYGVKD. The CDR3 runs to 13 residues. As DNA, the CDR3 is TGTGCCATCAGTGAGGACCCGGGAGGTGGCTACACCTTC. Protein product: CAISEDPGGGYTF.

The gene calls are TRBV5-1 and TRBJ2-7; D perhaps matches TRBD1 (6 bases). Trimming took 4 bases from V and 1 from J, leaving 18 bases between them. Germline CDR1 reads SGHRS; CDR2 reads YFSETQ. This CDR3 is 16 amino acids long. In nucleotides, the CDR3 is TGCGCCAGCAGCCCCTCACAGGGTACGCGGTCCTACGAGCAGTACTTC. Residues: CASSPSQGTRSYEQYF.

V and J are TRBV28 and TRBJ1-2; TRBD1 is a possible D gene (6 bases). Germline V CDR1 and CDR2: MDHEN, SYDVKM. This CDR3 has 12 residues. V was clipped by 4 bases and J by 5 bases, with 8 bases between them. In nucleotides, the CDR3 is TGTGCCAGCAGTTCCACAGGGTATGGCTACACCTTC. Residues: CASSSTGYGYTF.

The genes are TRBV5-1 and TRBJ2-5; 11 positions agree with TRBD2. The J call could be wrong; TRBJ2-7 is a better fit for the DNA end. This CDR3 spans 14 amino acids. Germline V gene sequence: CDR1 SGHRS, CDR2 YFSETQ. CDR3 in DNA: TGCGCCAGCAGCTTTAGCGGGAGGGCCGGCGAGCAGTACTTC. Its protein is CASSFSGRAGEQYF.

V is TRBV19 and J is TRBJ2-1; a possible D gene is TRBD2 (6 bases). This CDR3 is built from 15 residues. V lost 4 bases, J lost 1 base, and 11 bases lay in between. Germline CDR1 is LNHDA and CDR2 is SQIVND (reference sequence). This CDR3 is CASSTSGDSYNEQFF. Here the CDR3 DNA reads TGTGCCAGTAGTACCTCGGGGGATTCCTACAATGAGCAGTTCTTC.